Below, one TCR beta chain is given with its context. Its antigen is unidentified. MiXCR was run by TCRdb on the 5' RACE reads, yielding one entry per CDR3 protein. The sample holds about 220,000 distinct CDR3 sequences, 15% to 20% seen once. V lost 1 base to trimming and J lost 2 bases; unmatched junction nucleotides: 4. The CDR3 covers 15 residues. Germline V gene data show CDR1 as SEHNR and CDR2 as FQNEAQ (reference sequence). The data were obtained in a study of CD8 T cells in ankylosing spondylitis. Findings of the study overall: Typical of ankylosing spondylitis blood, it appeared, was a TCR beta motif of eight highly homologous variants.

The clonotype comes from a male donor with ankylosing spondylitis. This chain uses TRBV7-9 with TRBJ2-7; 8 nucleotides align to TRBD2. Sequencing was performed on blood, either unsorted or a sorted T cell fraction (not recorded which). As DNA, the CDR3 is TGTGCCAGCAGCTTAGAACTAGCGGATCCCTACGAGCAGTACTTC. Translating gives CASSLELADPYEQYF.